The clone carrying this TCR beta chain was counted a few times. Its target is unknown. These data come from a study of cytomegalovirus exposure and HLA in healthy donors. V shed 5 bases and J 0 bases; nucleotides not matched to a gene: 7. This CDR3 comprises 16 residues. Germline CDR1 and CDR2: SGHVS and FQNEAQ. 13 Jbeta primers and 60 Vbeta primers were used for the PCR. Measured with immunoSEQ multiplex PCR; TCRdb has only the in-frame clones, and not every one. The data hold around 160,000 clones, with 73% observed a single time. Whole-study findings and limits: The analysis excluded some indistinguishable V segments, including TRBV6-2 and TRBV6-3. Across HLA loci, a later analysis found differing TCR association rates, with DRB1 most and HLA-C fewest.

Sequenced sample: PBMCs. The chain links TRBV7-8 to TRBJ2-3, with TRBD2 identical over 8 bases. This receptor was identified in a woman aged 18-29 years in good health and CMV-seronegative. CDR3 sequence: CASSQTSGASTDTQYF. CDR3 nucleotide sequence: TGTGCCAGCAGCCAAACTAGCGGAGCTAGCACAGATACGCAGTATTTT.